The entry below describes one T cell receptor beta chain. There are a few counts of this clonotype. Its binding antigen is unknown. The sample holds no much larger clone one base away, and base qualities are not on file. Data came from an Illumina NovaSeq 6000. cDNA libraries for TCRalpha and TCRbeta were prepared by 5'RACE using constant-segment primers, with sample barcodes and unique molecular identifiers added. Trizol reagent was used to extract RNA from every sample. Library amplification was performed in two PCR steps, and a second sample barcode and Illumina TruSeq adapters were introduced in the second step. The libraries were sequenced on an Illumina NovaSeq using 2 x 150 bp paired-end reads. Per the authors' processing: With migec v1.2.7, reads were demultiplexed and then collapsed into UMI-guided consensus sequences. Using mixcr v2.1.11, UMI consensuses were aligned to TRA and TRB V and J templates and then assembled into clonotypes. Clonotypes were classified as expanded or contracted when called significant by both edgeR and NoisET, with noise models trained on biological replicates. For edgeR calls, the thresholds were a false discovery rate-adjusted p below 0.01 and a log2 fold-change of 1. As an exploratory analysis of dynamics, PCA with hierarchical clustering was applied to max-normalized trajectories of the 1000 most abundant clonotypes. Separately sequenced CD4+ and CD8+ repertoires were used to assign a CD4 or CD8 phenotype to each responding clone. Using fastp trimming at Q25 and MiXCR clonotype assembly, TCRdb reanalyzed the public sequencing data and kept in-frame beta chains. A single entry per CDR3 protein holds the most common genes and DNA from its merged rows. These V and J calls rely on TCRdb rather than the paper's analysis. This sample holds 360,000 or so distinct CDR3 sequences; 28% were observed only once. Of the sample, 13% is held by the ten largest clones.

Ficoll-Paque density gradient centrifugation was the method used to isolate PBMCs. V lost 2 bases and J lost 0 bases; the stretch between them is 11 bases long. The CDR3 goes from the cysteine to the phenylalanine over 16 residues. CDR3 DNA only is kept here, 48 bases in frame from base 1. These data originate in a study of T-cell memory formation after mild COVID-19 listed by TCRdb under 2021. In the study overall: TCR sequence clusters from the two donors were found to be largely donor specific. Longitudinal TCRalpha and TCRbeta repertoire sequencing tracked T-cell clones expanding and contracting after mild COVID-19 in two donors. The cohort comprised two young, previously healthy adult volunteers, one female and one male.

Study-wide conclusions, independent of this receptor: Balanced CD4/CD8 phenotypes were observed for clones contracting from day 15 to 85, whereas a bias towards CD4+ was observed for a second wave of clones expanding from day 15 to 37. Only a couple of mild cases were covered in the study, and larger cohorts including severe cases with pre-infection samples were considered necessary. Some responding clones were detected in pre-infection memory, suggesting pre-existing cross-reactive memory T cells joined the SARS-CoV-2 response. Contracting CD4+ clones turned up mainly in the CM and EM memory subsets, whereas EMRA was where CD8+ clones were enriched. SARS-CoV-2 specificity of the second-wave clones peaking on day 37 was not confirmed.

The clonotype originates from an adult woman who had mild COVID-19 (a few samples of this study predate the infection). The sample titles of this study are shuffled in the database, so cell type and time point are left out; the donor was told from shared clones. In this chain, TRBV23-1 is recombined with TRBJ2-4, with an unclear D gene assignment. TRBV23-1 is an ORF, with its function uncertain. Sequencing was done on a sample of PBMCs or a T cell subset sorted from them (not recorded which). The CDR3 region: CASSQPSRLAKNIQYF. The DNA sequence reads TGCGCCAGCAGTCAACCCTCTCGACTAGCCAAAAACATTCAGTACTTC.